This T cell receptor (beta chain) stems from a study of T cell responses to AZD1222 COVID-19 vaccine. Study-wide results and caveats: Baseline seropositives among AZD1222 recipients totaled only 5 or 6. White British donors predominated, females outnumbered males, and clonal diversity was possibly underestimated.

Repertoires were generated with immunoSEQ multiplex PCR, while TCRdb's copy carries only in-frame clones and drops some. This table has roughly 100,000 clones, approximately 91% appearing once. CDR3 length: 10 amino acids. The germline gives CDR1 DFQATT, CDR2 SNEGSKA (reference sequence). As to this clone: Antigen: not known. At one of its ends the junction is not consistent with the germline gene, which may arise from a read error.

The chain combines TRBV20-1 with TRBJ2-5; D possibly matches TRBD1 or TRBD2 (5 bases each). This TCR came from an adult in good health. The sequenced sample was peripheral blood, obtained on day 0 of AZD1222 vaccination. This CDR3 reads CSARVGAQYF. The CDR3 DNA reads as TGCAGTGCCAGAGTGGGGGCCCAGTACTTC.